This T cell receptor beta chain was identified during a study of shared clonotypes between healthy human individuals. This clone was detected only once. The method was immunoSEQ multiplex PCR; TCRdb's version includes in-frame clones alone and lacks a portion of them. The sample lists about 2.4 million clones, over 85% seen once, with more than 0.35% in the top ten. The CDR3 sequence is 12 residues long. CDR1 GTSNPN and CDR2 SVGIG come from the germline V gene (reference sequence). Trimming took off 2 bases at V and 6 bases at J, with 11 bases between the two ends. This chain joins TRBV30 and TRBJ2-7; D may be TRBD2 (5 bases). This TCR was sampled from a man aged 18 to 29 in good health. Some clones in this sample may be carry-over from other donors' samples. The sequencing sample was made of naive CD4+ T cells from PBMCs. Subset denoted: CD45RA+ positively selected. The CDR3: CAWSTEGSEQYF. The CDR3 nucleotides are TGTGCCTGGAGTACAGAGGGTAGCGAGCAGTACTTC.